This T cell receptor beta chain was sequenced in a study of cytomegalovirus exposure and HLA in healthy donors. Points on this clone: Its antigen is as yet unknown.

PCR amplification relied on 60 Vbeta primers (plus 13 Jbeta primers). Using immunoSEQ multiplex PCR, the repertoire was profiled, and TCRdb retains in-frame clones only, with some absent. The table has under 250,000 clones, approximately 78% seen once. From germline, CDR1 is SQVTM and CDR2 ANQGSEA. This CDR3 region has 13 residues. The V gene end was trimmed by 2 bases and the J gene end by 5 bases; junction bases not matched to a gene: 3. Donors had nominal health at sampling but likely had unrecorded immune exposures. Study-level findings and limits: By a later analysis, the bulk of CMV-associated TCR beta chains appeared HLA-restricted. Reportedly, cytomegalovirus status was diagnosed with high sensitivity and specificity.

The source of this sequence is a male donor in good health and CMV-seronegative. Source material: PBMCs. The chain couples TRBV29-1 to TRBJ1-2; 9 bases fit TRBD1. Here the CDR3 DNA reads TGCAGCGTTGAAAGACAGGGGGAGTATGGCTACACCTTC. Translating it yields CSVERQGEYGYTF. The full variable domain, rest sourced from reference TRBV29-1 and TRBJ1-2, is SAVISQKPSRDICQRGTSLTIQCQVDSQVTMMFWYRQQPGQSLTLIATANQGSEATYESGFVIDKFPISRPNLTFSTLTVSNMSPEDSSIYLCSVERQGEYGYTFGSGTRLTVV.